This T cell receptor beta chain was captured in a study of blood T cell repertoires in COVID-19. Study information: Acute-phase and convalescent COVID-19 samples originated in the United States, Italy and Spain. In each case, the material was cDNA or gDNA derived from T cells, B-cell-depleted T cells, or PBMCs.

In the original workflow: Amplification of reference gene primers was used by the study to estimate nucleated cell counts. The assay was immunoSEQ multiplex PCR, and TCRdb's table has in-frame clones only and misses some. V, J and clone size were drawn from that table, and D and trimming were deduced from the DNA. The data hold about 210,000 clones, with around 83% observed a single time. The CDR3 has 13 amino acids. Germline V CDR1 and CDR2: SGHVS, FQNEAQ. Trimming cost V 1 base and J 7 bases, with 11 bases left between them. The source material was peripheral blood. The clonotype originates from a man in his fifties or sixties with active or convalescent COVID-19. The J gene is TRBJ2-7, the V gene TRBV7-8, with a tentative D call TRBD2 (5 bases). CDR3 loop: CASSLVGEREQYF. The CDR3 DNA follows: TGTGCCAGCAGCTTAGTGGGAGAGAGAGAGCAGTACTTC.